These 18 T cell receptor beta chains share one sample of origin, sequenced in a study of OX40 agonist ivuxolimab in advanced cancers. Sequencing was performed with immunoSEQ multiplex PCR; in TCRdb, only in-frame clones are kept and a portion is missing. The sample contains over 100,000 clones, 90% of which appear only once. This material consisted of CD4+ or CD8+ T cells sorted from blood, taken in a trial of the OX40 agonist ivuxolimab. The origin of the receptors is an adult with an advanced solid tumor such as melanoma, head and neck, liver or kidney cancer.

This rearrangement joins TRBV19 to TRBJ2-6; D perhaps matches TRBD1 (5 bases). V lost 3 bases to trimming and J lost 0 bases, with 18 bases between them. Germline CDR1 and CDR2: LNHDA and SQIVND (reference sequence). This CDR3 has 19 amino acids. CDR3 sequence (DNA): TGTGCCAGTAGTATCTTCTTCGGGCAGGGCAACTCTGGGGCCAACGTCCTGACTTTC. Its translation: CASSIFFGQGNSGANVLTF. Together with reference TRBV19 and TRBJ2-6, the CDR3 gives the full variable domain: DGGITQSPKYLFRKEGQNVTLSCEQNLNHDAMYWYRQDPGQGLRLIYYSQIVNDFQKGDIAEGYSVSREKKESFPLTVTSAQKNPTAFYLCASSIFFGQGNSGANVLTFGAGSRLTVL.

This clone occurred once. CDR3 nucleotides: TGTGCCAGCAGTATGGATAGCGGGAGGGCCCATGAGCAGTTCTTC. Translation gives CASSMDSGRAHEQFF. This sequence joins TRBV5-4 and TRBJ2-1; the match to TRBD2 covers 11 bases. Losses at the gene ends were 5 bases for V and 8 bases for J; bases not matched to a gene: 9. Germline-derived CDR1 and CDR2 are SGHNT and YYREEE (reference sequence). The CDR3 runs to 15 residues.

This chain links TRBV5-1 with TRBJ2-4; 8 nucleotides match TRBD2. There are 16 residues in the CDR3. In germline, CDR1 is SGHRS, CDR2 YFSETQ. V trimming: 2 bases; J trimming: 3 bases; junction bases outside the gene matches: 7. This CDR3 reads CASSLGAGVFKNIQYF. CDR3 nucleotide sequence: TGCGCCAGCAGCTTAGGAGCGGGAGTTTTCAAAAACATTCAGTACTTC.

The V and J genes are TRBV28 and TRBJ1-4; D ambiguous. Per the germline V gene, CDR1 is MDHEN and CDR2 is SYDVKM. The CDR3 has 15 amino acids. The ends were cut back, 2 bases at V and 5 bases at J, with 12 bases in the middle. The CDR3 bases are TGTGCCAGCAGTTTAAGGCAGGCGAAAAATGAAAAACTGTTTTTT. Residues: CASSLRQAKNEKLFF.

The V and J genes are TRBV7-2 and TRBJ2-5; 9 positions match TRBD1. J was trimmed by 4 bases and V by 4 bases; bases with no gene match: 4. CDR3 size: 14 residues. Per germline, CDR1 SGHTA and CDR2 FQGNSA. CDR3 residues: CASSSTGGGETQYF. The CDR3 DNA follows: TGTGCCAGCAGCTCTACAGGGGGCGGAGAGACCCAGTACTTC.

CDR3 coding DNA: TGTGCCAGTAGTATAGGAGCAACAGGGGCGGGCCTTTCTCAGCCCCAGCATTTT. Translating gives CASSIGATGAGLSQPQHF. V gene TRBV19 combines with J gene TRBJ1-5, with 7 bases that match TRBD1. V shed 1 base and J 6 bases; nucleotides not matched to a gene: 15. The CDR3 consists of 18 residues. Germline V gives CDR1 LNHDA, CDR2 SQIVND (reference sequence).

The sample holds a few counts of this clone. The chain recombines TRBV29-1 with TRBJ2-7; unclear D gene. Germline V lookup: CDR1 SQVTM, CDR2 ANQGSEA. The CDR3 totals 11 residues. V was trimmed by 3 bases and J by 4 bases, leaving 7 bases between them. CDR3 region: CSVEAKYEQYF. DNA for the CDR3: TGCAGCGTTGAGGCTAAATACGAGCAGTACTTC.

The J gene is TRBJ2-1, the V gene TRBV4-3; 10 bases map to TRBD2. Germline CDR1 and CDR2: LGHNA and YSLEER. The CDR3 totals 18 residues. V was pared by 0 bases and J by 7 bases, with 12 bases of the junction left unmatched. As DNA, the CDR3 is TGCGCCAGCAGCCAAGATCCTTGGGGTCTAGCGGGAGATAATGAGCAGTTCTTC. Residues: CASSQDPWGLAGDNEQFF.

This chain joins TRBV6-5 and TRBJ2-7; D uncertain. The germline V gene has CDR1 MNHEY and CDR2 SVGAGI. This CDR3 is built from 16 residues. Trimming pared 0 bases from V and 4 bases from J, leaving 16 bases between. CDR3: CASSYSMRPAPYEQYF. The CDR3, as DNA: TGTGCCAGCAGTTACTCGATGAGACCGGCCCCGTACGAGCAGTACTTC.

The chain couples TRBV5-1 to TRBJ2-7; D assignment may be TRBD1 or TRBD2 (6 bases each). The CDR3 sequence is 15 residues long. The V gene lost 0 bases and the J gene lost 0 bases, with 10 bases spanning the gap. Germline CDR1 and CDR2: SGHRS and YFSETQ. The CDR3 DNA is TGCGCCAGCAGCTTGGGACTAGGGGGCTCCTACGAGCAGTACTTC. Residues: CASSLGLGGSYEQYF.

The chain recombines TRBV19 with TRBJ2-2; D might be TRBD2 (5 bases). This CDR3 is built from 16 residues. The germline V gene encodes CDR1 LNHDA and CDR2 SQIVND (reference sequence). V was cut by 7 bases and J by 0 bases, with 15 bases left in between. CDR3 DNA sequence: TGTGCCAGTAAGGTAGCGCTAGCCGCGAACACCGGGGAGCTGTTTTTT. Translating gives CASKVALAANTGELFF. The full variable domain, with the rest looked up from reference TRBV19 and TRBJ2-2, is DGGITQSPKYLFRKEGQNVTLSCEQNLNHDAMYWYRQDPGQGLRLIYYSQIVNDFQKGDIAEGYSVSREKKESFPLTVTSAQKNPTAFYLCASKVALAANTGELFFGEGSRLTVL.

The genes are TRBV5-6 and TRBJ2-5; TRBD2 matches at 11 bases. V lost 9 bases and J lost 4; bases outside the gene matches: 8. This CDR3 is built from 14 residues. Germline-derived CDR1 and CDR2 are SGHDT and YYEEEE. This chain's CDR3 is CAIPLAGGLETQYF. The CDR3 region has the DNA TGTGCCATCCCCCTAGCGGGAGGTTTAGAGACCCAGTACTTC.

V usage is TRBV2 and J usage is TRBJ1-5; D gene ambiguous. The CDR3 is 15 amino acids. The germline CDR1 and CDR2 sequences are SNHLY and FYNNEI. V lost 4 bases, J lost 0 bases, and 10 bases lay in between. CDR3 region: CASSVRENSNQPQHF. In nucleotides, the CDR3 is TGTGCCAGCAGTGTTCGTGAGAATAGCAATCAGCCCCAGCATTTT.

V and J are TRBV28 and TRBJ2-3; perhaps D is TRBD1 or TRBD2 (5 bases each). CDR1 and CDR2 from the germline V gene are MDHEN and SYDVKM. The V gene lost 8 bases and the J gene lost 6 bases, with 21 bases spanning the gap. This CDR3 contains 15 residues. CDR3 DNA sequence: TGTGCCAGCCGGGGCGAGGGAGCCCCGGGTGATACGCAGTATTTT. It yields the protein CASRGEGAPGDTQYF.

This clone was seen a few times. CDR3 coding DNA: TGTGCCAGCAGTTTAGGCTTCACAGATACGCAGTATTTT. Encoded protein: CASSLGFTDTQYF. V gene TRBV28 combines with J gene TRBJ2-3; D is unclear. Germline CDR1 and CDR2: MDHEN and SYDVKM. The CDR3 runs to 13 residues. V gave up 2 bases and J gave up 2 bases, with 5 bases separating them.

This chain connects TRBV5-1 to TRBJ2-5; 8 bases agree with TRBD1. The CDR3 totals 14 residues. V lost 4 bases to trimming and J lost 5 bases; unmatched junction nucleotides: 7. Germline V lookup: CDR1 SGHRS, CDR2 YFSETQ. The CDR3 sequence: CASSRGQDPETQYF. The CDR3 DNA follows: TGCGCCAGCAGCAGGGGACAGGACCCCGAGACCCAGTACTTC.

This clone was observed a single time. The chain's CDR3 is CASSLDRGEVTDTQYF. The CDR3 bases are TGCGCCAGCAGCTTGGACAGGGGAGAGGTCACAGATACGCAGTATTTT. The chain recombines TRBV5-1 with TRBJ2-3; 7 positions agree with TRBD1. The V gene's germline CDR1 is SGHRS and CDR2 YFSETQ. The CDR3 length is 16 residues. V trimming: 0 bases; J trimming: 2 bases; junction bases outside the gene matches: 6.

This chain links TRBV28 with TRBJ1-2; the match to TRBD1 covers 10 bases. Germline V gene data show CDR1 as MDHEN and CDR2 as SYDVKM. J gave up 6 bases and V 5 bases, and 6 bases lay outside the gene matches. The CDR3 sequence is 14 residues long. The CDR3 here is CASSTGQGVDGYTF. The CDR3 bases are TGTGCCAGCAGTACCGGACAGGGGGTCGATGGCTACACCTTC.